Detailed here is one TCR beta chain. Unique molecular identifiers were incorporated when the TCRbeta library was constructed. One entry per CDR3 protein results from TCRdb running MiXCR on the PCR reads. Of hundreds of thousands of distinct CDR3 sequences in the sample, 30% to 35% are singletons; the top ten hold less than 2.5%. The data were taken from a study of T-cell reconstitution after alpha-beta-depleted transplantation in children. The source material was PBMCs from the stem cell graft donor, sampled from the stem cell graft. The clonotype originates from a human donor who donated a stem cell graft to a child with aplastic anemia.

CDR3 in DNA: TGTGCCAGCAGTGAATGGACGGAGGGTCAGCAGTTCTTC. Protein: CASSEWTEGQQFF. The chain uses TRBV6-1 and TRBJ2-1, with TRBD2 as a possible D gene (6 bases). In germline, CDR1 is MNHNS, CDR2 SASEGT. The CDR3 has 13 residues. Trimming shortened V by 2 bases and J by 11 bases, and 13 bases separated the two germline ends.